The T cell receptor beta chain under discussion was sequenced for a study of cytomegalovirus exposure and HLA in healthy donors. Assay: immunoSEQ multiplex PCR; the TCRdb copy retains only in-frame clones and omits some. This table has around 170,000 clones, 88% appearing once. A roughly 120-subject validation cohort, separate from the roughly 670-subject first cohort, supplied the donors. In the case of this clone: What it binds is unknown.

Notes on the study in general: Among TCR sequences, most were rare, though some public TCRs appeared in many donors. Later, an analysis found that TCR clusters from the first cohort tended to co-occur in the approximately 130 validation repertoires.

Sequencing was done on a sample of PBMCs. This TCR derives from a man aged 18 to 35 in good health and CMV-seronegative.

The CDR3 region is CASSEALLRTGGFADTQYF. The CDR3 coding sequence is TGTGCCAGCAGTGAAGCGCTTCTTAGGACAGGGGGCTTCGCAGATACGCAGTATTTT. The chain links TRBV6-1 to TRBJ2-3, with TRBD1 identical over 11 bases. The junction had 12 bases not matched to a gene; V was cut back by 0 bases and J by 4 bases. Germline CDR1 MNHNS, CDR2 SASEGT. This CDR3 comprises 19 residues.